This T cell receptor beta chain was sequenced during a study of molecular identifiers for immune sequencing clone quantification. General study findings and limits: Over 98% of effector molecules, but under 1% in naive cells, were held by clones with more than 20 RNA copies. Because of identical TCR molecules sharing a barcode, sizes of highly expanded clones could be underestimated.

For bulk TCR libraries, previously described methods and listed TCR primers were used. In TCRdb, the PCR reads were re-called with MiXCR into one record per CDR3 protein. The repertoire holds roughly 320,000 distinct CDR3 sequences, with roughly a quarter as singletons. Sorted cells numbering roughly 20,000 to 1,000,000, with 10%, 30% or 50% RNA, yielded the naive CD8 libraries. Of note for this clonotype: Its target is not known.

V gave up 7 bases and J gave up 6 bases; unmatched junction bases: 8. The CDR3 totals 15 residues. Germline CDR1 is MNHEY and CDR2 is SMNVEV (reference sequence). This chain connects TRBV27 to TRBJ1-6, with 8 bases that match TRBD1. The sequencing input was naive CD8+ T cells from blood, with Jurkat cell RNA spiked in. Subset indicated: FACS-sorted CD8+CD4-CCR7+CD45RA+ naive T cells. The TCR sequence derives from a human donor in good health. Some libraries in this study had Jurkat cell RNA spiked in. CDR3 nucleotide sequence: TGTGCCAGCAATGACCGGCAGGGGGCTAATTCACCCCTCCACTTT. Protein sequence: CASNDRQGANSPLHF.